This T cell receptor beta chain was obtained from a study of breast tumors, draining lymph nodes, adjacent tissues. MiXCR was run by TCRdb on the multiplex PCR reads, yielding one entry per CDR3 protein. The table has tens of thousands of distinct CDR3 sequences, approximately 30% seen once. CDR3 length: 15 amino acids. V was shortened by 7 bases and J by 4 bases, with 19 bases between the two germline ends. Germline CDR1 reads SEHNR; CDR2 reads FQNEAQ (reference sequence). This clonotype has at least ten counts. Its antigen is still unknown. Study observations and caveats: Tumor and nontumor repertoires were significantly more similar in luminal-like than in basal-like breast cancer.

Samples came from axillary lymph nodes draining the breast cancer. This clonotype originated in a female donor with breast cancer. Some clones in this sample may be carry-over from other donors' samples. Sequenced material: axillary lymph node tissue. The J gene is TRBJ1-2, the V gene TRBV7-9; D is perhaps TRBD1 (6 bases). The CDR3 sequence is CASTAMGGQLYGYTF. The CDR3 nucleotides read TGTGCCAGCACAGCGATGGGGGGGCAACTCTATGGCTACACCTTC.